Following are 15 T cell receptor beta chains from one sample sequenced in a study of cytomegalovirus exposure and HLA in healthy donors (dated by TCRdb to about 2017). Library preparation used the immunoSEQ multiplex PCR assay. A mixture of 60 forward primers for TCR Vbeta segments and 13 reverse primers for TCR Jbeta segments was used in the multiplex PCR. In its TCRdb copy, this immuneACCESS table keeps in-frame sequences only and misses some clones. Where compared with another copy, unresolved V genes explain less than half of these, and the others have no known cause. This sample lists 100,000 to 130,000 clones; more than 65% were detected once. Jointly, the top ten make up approximately 4.2% of the sample. The sample comprised PBMCs. The receptors come from a male donor in good health and CMV-seronegative.

This chain uses TRBV7-6 with TRBJ2-7; the match to TRBD2 covers 8 bases. After removal of 0 bases from V and 6 bases from J, the junction contained 4 bases not matched to a gene. CDR1 is SGHVS, CDR2 FNYEAQ, per germline. CDR3 length: 14 amino acids. Written as DNA, the CDR3 is TGTGCCAGCAGCTTAGCAGAGCGGGAGAGCGAGCAGTACTTC. Protein: CASSLAERESEQYF.

This chain joins TRBV6-5 and TRBJ2-5; D is possibly TRBD1 (6 bases). Matching the DNA end better, TRBJ2-7 makes the J call doubtful. CDR1 is MNHEY, CDR2 SVGAGI, per germline. CDR3 length equals 14 residues. The CDR3 sequence is CASRRGGSSYEQYF. CDR3 DNA sequence: TGTGCCAGCAGGCGAGGGGGTAGCTCCTACGAGCAGTACTTC.

This chain links TRBV11-2 with TRBJ2-7, with 10 bases lining up with TRBD2. Germline loops: CDR1 SGHAT, CDR2 FQNNGV. V dropped 6 bases and J dropped 0; count of bases not matched to a gene: 5. The CDR3 contains 15 residues. This CDR3 is CASSTSGVPSYEQYF. The CDR3 region has the DNA TGTGCCAGCAGTACTAGCGGGGTGCCCTCCTACGAGCAGTACTTC. Full variable domain (rest looked up from reference TRBV11-2 and TRBJ2-7): EAGVAQSPRYKIIEKRQSVAFWCNPISGHATLYWYQQILGQGPKLLIQFQNNGVVDDSQLPKDRFSAERLKGVDSTLKIQPAKLEDSAVYLCASSTSGVPSYEQYFGPGTRLTVT.

The V and J genes are TRBV23-1 and TRBJ2-1; D perhaps matches TRBD1 (5 bases). TRBV23-1 is reported as an ORF; its role is uncertain. This CDR3 is built from 18 residues. Trimming removed 0 bases from V and 1 base from J, with 16 bases in between. CDR3 residues: CASSQSLGPDPSYNEQFF. DNA for the CDR3: TGCGCCAGCAGTCAATCTCTGGGGCCCGACCCATCCTACAATGAGCAGTTCTTC.

This clone was counted a single time. The CDR3 nucleotides are TGTGCCAGCAGCTTGCGGGCTCCCTACGAGCAGTACTTC. Translated, it gives CASSLRAPYEQYF. V and J are TRBV11-3 and TRBJ2-7, with D perhaps matching TRBD2 (5 bases). Trimming shortened V by 3 bases and J by 2 bases, and 8 bases separated the two germline ends. Germline CDR1 is SGHNT and CDR2 is YENEEA. The CDR3 has 13 amino acids.

In this sample, this clone turned up a few times. The chain links TRBV20-1 to TRBJ2-3, with unresolved D. V shed 4 bases and J shed 3 bases, with 5 bases lying between them. This CDR3 is 11 amino acids long. Germline assignment: CDR1 DFQATT and CDR2 SNEGSKA (reference sequence). CDR3 region: CSAKRTDTQYF. CDR3 bases: TGCAGTGCTAAGAGAACAGATACGCAGTATTTT.

The chain is built from TRBV18 and TRBJ1-1; D gene unclear. CDR1 is KGHSH and CDR2 is LQKENI in the germline V gene. The V and J ends lost 3 bases and 4 bases respectively, with 12 bases between them. This CDR3 spans 14 amino acids. The CDR3 here is CASSPEGVGTEAFF. The DNA of the CDR3 is TGTGCCAGCTCACCTGAGGGCGTGGGCACTGAAGCTTTCTTT.

This clone was seen only once. The rearrangement links TRBV7-2 to TRBJ2-5; tentatively, D is TRBD1 (7 bases). Trimming removed 4 bases from V and 6 bases from J, with 21 bases in between. The CDR3 is 16 amino acids. Germline CDR1 is SGHTA and CDR2 is FQGNSA. CDR3 bases: TGTGCCAGCAGCTCGCAGGGGGGCAAAGGGTTGAAGACCCAGTACTTC. It encodes CASSSQGGKGLKTQYF.

This chain uses TRBV19 with TRBJ2-4; tentative D call: TRBD1 (5 bases). CDR1 is LNHDA, CDR2 SQIVND, per germline (reference sequence). The V end lost 3 bases, the J end lost 0 bases, and 9 bases lay between the germline ends. This CDR3 is built from 15 residues. Here the CDR3 reads CASSMTDIAKNIQYF. CDR3 sequence (DNA): TGTGCCAGTAGTATGACAGATATAGCCAAAAACATTCAGTACTTC.

The chain recombines TRBV2 with TRBJ2-3; a weak D match, TRBD1 (5 bases). The ends were cut back, 7 bases at V and 6 bases at J, with 14 bases in the middle. Germline CDR1 is SNHLY and CDR2 is FYNNEI. The CDR3 contains 13 residues. The CDR3 DNA sequence: TGTGCCAGCACAGTTGACAGATTGGATACGCAGTATTTT. Translation: CASTVDRLDTQYF. The whole variable domain, filled in from reference TRBV2 and TRBJ2-3, reads EPEVTQTPSHQVTQMGQEVILRCVPISNHLYFYWYRQILGQKVEFLVSFYNNEISEKSEIFDDQFSVERPDGSNFTLKIRSTKLEDSAMYFCASTVDRLDTQYFGPGTRLTVL.

The CDR3 DNA follows: TGTGCCAGCAGCCTAAGGACTAGCGGGAAGCCCCACACGCAGTATTTT. It translates to CASSLRTSGKPHTQYF. The chain recombines TRBV9 with TRBJ2-3; 12 bases line up with TRBD2. Germline V gene sequence: CDR1 SGDLS, CDR2 YYNGEE. V trimming: 4 bases; J trimming: 9 bases; junction bases outside the gene matches: 12. The CDR3 is made up of 16 amino acids.

V gene TRBV28 combines with J gene TRBJ1-5, with TRBD1 matching over 7 bases. Looked up from germline, CDR1 is MDHEN and CDR2 is SYDVKM. J gave up 3 bases and V 6 bases, and 8 bases lay outside the gene matches. This CDR3 is 15 amino acids long. This chain's CDR3 is CASSPPTGPNQPQHF. CDR3 coding DNA: TGTGCCAGCAGCCCCCCGACAGGGCCCAATCAGCCCCAGCATTTT.

The genes are TRBV2 and TRBJ2-2, with a weak D call TRBD2 (5 bases). Germline CDR1 reads SNHLY; CDR2 reads FYNNEI. The ends were cut back, 0 bases at V and 4 bases at J, with 9 bases in the middle. The CDR3 totals 15 residues. The CDR3 coding sequence is TGTGCCAGCAGTGAAGCACTTGCGGGCACCGGGGAGCTGTTTTTT. Translation gives CASSEALAGTGELFF.

The chain uses TRBV28 and TRBJ2-7; 14 nucleotides match TRBD2. The CDR3 has 18 residues. With 5 bases clipped from V and 7 bases from J, the junction kept 16 bases outside the gene matches. Germline V gene sequence: CDR1 MDHEN, CDR2 SYDVKM. CDR3 nucleotide sequence: TGTGCCAGCAGTCCCCCGTCCCGACTAGCGGGAGGGCCAAGGGAGCAGTACTTC. As protein: CASSPPSRLAGGPREQYF. Together with reference TRBV28 and TRBJ2-7, the CDR3 gives the full variable domain: DVKVTQSSRYLVKRTGEKVFLECVQDMDHENMFWYRQDPGLGLRLIYFSYDVKMKEKGDIPEGYSVSREKKERFSLILESASTNQTSMYLCASSPPSRLAGGPREQYFGPGTRLTVT.

This clone was counted once. The V gene is TRBV5-5, the J gene TRBJ2-7; 12 nucleotides agree with TRBD2. Germline CDR1 SGHKS, CDR2 YYEKEE (reference sequence). The CDR3 covers 15 residues. V was clipped by 2 bases and J by 3 bases; unmatched bases: 3. The CDR3 loop reads CASSFRLAGVYEQYF. The CDR3 nucleotides read TGTGCCAGCAGCTTCAGACTAGCGGGAGTCTACGAGCAGTACTTC.